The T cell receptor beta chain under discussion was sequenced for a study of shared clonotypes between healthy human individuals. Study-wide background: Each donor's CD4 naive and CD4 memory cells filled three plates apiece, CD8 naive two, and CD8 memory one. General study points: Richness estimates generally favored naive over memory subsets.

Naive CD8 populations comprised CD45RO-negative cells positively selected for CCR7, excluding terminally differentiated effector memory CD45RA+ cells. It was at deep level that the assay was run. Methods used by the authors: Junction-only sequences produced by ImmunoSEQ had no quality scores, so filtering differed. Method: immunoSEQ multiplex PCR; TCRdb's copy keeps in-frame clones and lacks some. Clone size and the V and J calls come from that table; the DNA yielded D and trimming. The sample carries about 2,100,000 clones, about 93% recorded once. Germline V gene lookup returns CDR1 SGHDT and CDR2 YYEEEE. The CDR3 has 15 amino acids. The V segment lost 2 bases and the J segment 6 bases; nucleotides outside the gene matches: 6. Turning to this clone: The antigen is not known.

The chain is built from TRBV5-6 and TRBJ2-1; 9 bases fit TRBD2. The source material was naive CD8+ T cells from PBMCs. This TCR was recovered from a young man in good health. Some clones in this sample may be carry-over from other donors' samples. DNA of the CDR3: TGTGCCAGCAGCTTAGGAAGACTAGCGGCCAATGAGCAGTTCTTC. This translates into CASSLGRLAANEQFF.